A selection of T cell receptor beta chains follows, all from one sample in a study of blood T cells in healthy people across ages. One entry per CDR3 protein, called by TCRdb with MiXCR from the 5' RACE reads. The sample records hundreds of thousands of distinct CDR3 sequences, roughly 20% being singletons. Sequencing used blood. All receptors come from a man between 65 and 85 years old in good health. CDR3s include the opening cysteine and the closing phenylalanine or tryptophan. The D gene is left open where the match is weak. Clone sizes are given selectively: once, few, many, or a class where the clone is expanded.

clone size: .; CDR3 length: 14; V gene: TRBV7-3; J gene: TRBJ1-6; D gene: .; CDR3 protein: CASSQGSYNSPLHF; CDR3 DNA: TGTGCCAGCAGCCAGGGGTCCTATAATTCACCCCTCCACTTT
clone size: .; CDR3 length: 15; V gene: TRBV6-5; J gene: TRBJ1-2; D gene: .; CDR3 protein: CASNPRTPSNYGYTF; CDR3 DNA: TGTGCCAGCAATCCCAGAACCCCATCTAACTATGGCTACACCTTC
clone size: many; CDR3 length: 16; V gene: TRBV20-1; J gene: TRBJ1-6; D gene: TRBD1; CDR3 protein: CSARDMGQGRNSPLHF; CDR3 DNA: TGCAGTGCTAGAGATATGGGACAGGGAAGGAATTCACCCCTCCACTTT
clone size: .; CDR3 length: 14; V gene: TRBV7-9; J gene: TRBJ2-3; D gene: .; CDR3 protein: CARSPTVSTDTQYF; CDR3 DNA: TGTGCCCGCAGCCCAACAGTTAGCACAGATACGCAGTATTTT
clone size: .; CDR3 length: 14; V gene: TRBV29-1; J gene: TRBJ2-7; D gene: TRBD2; CDR3 protein: CSVGTSVLSYEQYF; CDR3 DNA: TGCAGCGTGGGCACTAGCGTACTATCCTACGAGCAGTACTTC
clone size: many; CDR3 length: 14; V gene: TRBV15; J gene: TRBJ2-6; D gene: TRBD2; CDR3 protein: CATKRDSGANVLTF; CDR3 DNA: TGTGCCACCAAGCGGGATTCTGGGGCCAACGTCCTGACTTTC
clone size: few; CDR3 length: 12; V gene: TRBV27; J gene: TRBJ2-5; D gene: .; CDR3 protein: CASSLGSGTQYF; CDR3 DNA: TGTGCCAGCAGTTTAGGCAGTGGGACCCAGTACTTC
clone size: .; CDR3 length: 13; V gene: TRBV3-1; J gene: TRBJ2-2; D gene: TRBD1; CDR3 protein: CASSQNRDSGLFF; CDR3 DNA: TGTGCCAGCAGCCAGAATAGGGACAGCGGGCTGTTTTTT
clone size: few; CDR3 length: 16; V gene: TRBV27; J gene: TRBJ2-7; D gene: TRBD2; CDR3 protein: CASSSYASGRAYEQYF; CDR3 DNA: TGTGCCAGCAGTTCGTATGCAAGCGGGAGGGCCTACGAGCAGTACTTC
clone size: few; CDR3 length: 13; V gene: TRBV20-1; J gene: TRBJ1-3; D gene: .; CDR3 protein: CSASTISGNTIYF; CDR3 DNA: TGCAGTGCTAGCACCATCTCTGGAAACACCATATATTTT
clone size: few; CDR3 length: 14; V gene: TRBV7-2; J gene: TRBJ1-5; D gene: .; CDR3 protein: CASGRGQRNQPQHF; CDR3 DNA: TGTGCCAGCGGCCGAGGACAGCGCAATCAGCCCCAGCATTTT
clone size: .; CDR3 length: 15; V gene: TRBV7-2; J gene: TRBJ1-3; D gene: .; CDR3 protein: CASSSSRDIGNTIYF; CDR3 DNA: TGTGCCAGCAGCTCAAGTCGGGACATTGGAAACACCATATATTTT
clone size: .; CDR3 length: 14; V gene: TRBV20-1; J gene: TRBJ2-7; D gene: TRBD1; CDR3 protein: CSASPGTVASEQYF; CDR3 DNA: TGCAGTGCTAGCCCCGGGACAGTGGCATCCGAGCAGTACTTC
clone size: .; CDR3 length: 13; V gene: TRBV9; J gene: TRBJ2-7; D gene: .; CDR3 protein: CASSVGLTYEQYF; CDR3 DNA: TGTGCCAGCAGCGTAGGACTCACCTACGAGCAGTACTTC
clone size: .; CDR3 length: 15; V gene: TRBV7-2; J gene: TRBJ2-1; D gene: .; CDR3 protein: CASSNSGPGDNEQFF; CDR3 DNA: TGTGCCAGCAGCAATAGCGGCCCCGGGGACAATGAGCAGTTCTTC
clone size: few; CDR3 length: 13; V gene: TRBV19; J gene: TRBJ2-2; D gene: .; CDR3 protein: CASSDVDTGELFF; CDR3 DNA: TGTGCCAGTAGTGACGTGGACACCGGGGAGCTGTTTTTT
clone size: .; CDR3 length: 17; V gene: TRBV20-1; J gene: TRBJ2-3; D gene: TRBD2; CDR3 protein: CSASGSGTSGSTDTQYF; CDR3 DNA: TGCAGTGCTAGTGGGAGCGGGACTAGCGGGAGCACAGATACGCAGTATTTT
clone size: .; CDR3 length: 15; V gene: TRBV20-1; J gene: TRBJ2-3; D gene: TRBD2; CDR3 protein: CSARDLAGVVDTQYF; CDR3 DNA: TGCAGTGCTAGAGATCTAGCGGGAGTTGTGGATACGCAGTATTTT
clone size: .; CDR3 length: 16; V gene: TRBV14; J gene: TRBJ1-1; D gene: .; CDR3 protein: CASSQDRGVRNTEAFF; CDR3 DNA: TGTGCCAGCAGCCAAGATCGGGGAGTCCGGAACACTGAAGCTTTCTTT
clone size: few; CDR3 length: 16; V gene: TRBV28; J gene: TRBJ2-1; D gene: TRBD2; CDR3 protein: CASSPLGLAGNNEQFF; CDR3 DNA: TGTGCCAGCAGTCCTTTGGGGCTAGCGGGAAACAATGAGCAGTTCTTC
clone size: .; CDR3 length: 15; V gene: TRBV28; J gene: TRBJ2-7; D gene: .; CDR3 protein: CASSLLRGSSYEQYF; CDR3 DNA: TGTGCCAGCAGTTTATTGAGGGGGAGCTCCTACGAGCAGTACTTC
clone size: many; CDR3 length: 15; V gene: TRBV7-9; J gene: TRBJ2-1; D gene: TRBD2; CDR3 protein: CASSPLAEWGNEQFF; CDR3 DNA: TGTGCCAGCAGCCCACTAGCGGAGTGGGGCAATGAGCAGTTCTTC
clone size: .; CDR3 length: 14; V gene: TRBV6-5; J gene: TRBJ1-1; D gene: .; CDR3 protein: CASSRGVEGAEAFF; CDR3 DNA: TGTGCCAGCAGCAGAGGGGTGGAGGGGGCTGAAGCTTTCTTT
clone size: .; CDR3 length: 12; V gene: TRBV2; J gene: TRBJ1-5; D gene: .; CDR3 protein: CASRQSNQPQHF; CDR3 DNA: TGTGCCAGCAGACAAAGCAATCAGCCCCAGCATTTT
clone size: few; CDR3 length: 15; V gene: TRBV3-1; J gene: TRBJ2-7; D gene: .; CDR3 protein: CASSHRDGPSYEQYF; CDR3 DNA: TGTGCCAGCAGCCACCGGGACGGCCCATCCTACGAGCAGTACTTC
clone size: few; CDR3 length: 16; V gene: TRBV18; J gene: TRBJ2-3; D gene: TRBD2; CDR3 protein: CASSPPGLAGTDTQYF; CDR3 DNA: TGTGCCAGCTCACCACCGGGGCTAGCGGGCACAGATACGCAGTATTTT
clone size: .; CDR3 length: 12; V gene: TRBV15; J gene: TRBJ2-1; D gene: .; CDR3 protein: CATSRGRNEQFF; CDR3 DNA: TGTGCCACCAGCAGAGGGAGGAATGAGCAGTTCTTC
clone size: many; CDR3 length: 17; V gene: TRBV4-1; J gene: TRBJ2-1; D gene: TRBD2; CDR3 protein: CASSQGVGRAPYNEQFF; CDR3 DNA: TGCGCCAGCAGCCAAGGGGTAGGGAGGGCCCCCTACAATGAGCAGTTCTTC
clone size: .; CDR3 length: 14; V gene: TRBV12-3/TRBV12-4; J gene: TRBJ2-3; D gene: TRBD1; CDR3 protein: CASTVDRSTDAQYF; CDR3 DNA: TGTGCCAGCACCGTGGACAGGAGCACAGATGCGCAGTATTTT
clone size: few; CDR3 length: 15; V gene: TRBV20-1; J gene: TRBJ1-4; D gene: TRBD1; CDR3 protein: CSARDPGQVNEKLFF; CDR3 DNA: TGCAGTGCTAGAGATCCGGGACAGGTGAATGAAAAACTGTTTTTT
clone size: many; CDR3 length: 15; V gene: TRBV9; J gene: TRBJ2-7; D gene: TRBD2; CDR3 protein: CASSVDSGSPYEQYF; CDR3 DNA: TGTGCCAGCAGCGTAGATAGCGGGAGCCCCTACGAGCAGTACTTC
clone size: many; CDR3 length: 14; V gene: TRBV29-1; J gene: TRBJ2-5; D gene: .; CDR3 protein: CSVEGVREVETQYF; CDR3 DNA: TGCAGCGTTGAAGGTGTCAGGGAAGTTGAGACCCAGTACTTC
clone size: .; CDR3 length: 15; V gene: TRBV5-1; J gene: TRBJ1-1; D gene: .; CDR3 protein: CASSLSGTRADEAFF; CDR3 DNA: TGCGCCAGCAGCCTGTCCGGGACAAGGGCCGATGAAGCTTTCTTT
clone size: few; CDR3 length: 15; V gene: TRBV7-3; J gene: TRBJ2-2; D gene: .; CDR3 protein: CASSLGSGDTGELFF; CDR3 DNA: TGTGCCAGCAGCCTGGGGTCAGGGGACACCGGGGAGCTGTTTTTT
clone size: .; CDR3 length: 13; V gene: TRBV6-6; J gene: TRBJ2-7; D gene: TRBD2; CDR3 protein: CASSLAGVREQYF; CDR3 DNA: TGTGCCAGCAGTTTAGCGGGAGTCCGCGAGCAGTACTTC
clone size: many; CDR3 length: 13; V gene: TRBV7-3; J gene: TRBJ2-5; D gene: .; CDR3 protein: CASSFTYQETQYF; CDR3 DNA: TGTGCCAGCAGCTTCACGTACCAAGAGACCCAGTACTTC
clone size: .; CDR3 length: 14; V gene: TRBV5-1; J gene: TRBJ2-1; D gene: TRBD2; CDR3 protein: CASSPTSGSSEQFF; CDR3 DNA: TGCGCCAGCAGCCCCACTAGCGGGAGCTCTGAGCAGTTCTTC
clone size: .; CDR3 length: 14; V gene: TRBV4-1; J gene: TRBJ2-2; D gene: .; CDR3 protein: CASSQEPHTGELFF; CDR3 DNA: TGCGCCAGCAGCCAAGAGCCCCACACCGGGGAGCTGTTTTTT
clone size: .; CDR3 length: 12; V gene: TRBV3-1; J gene: TRBJ2-7; D gene: .; CDR3 protein: CASSQAQYEQYF; CDR3 DNA: TGTGCCAGCAGCCAAGCCCAATACGAGCAGTACTTC
clone size: few; CDR3 length: 15; V gene: TRBV9; J gene: TRBJ1-4; D gene: .; CDR3 protein: CASSATQGTNEKLFF; CDR3 DNA: TGTGCCAGCAGCGCAACACAGGGCACTAATGAAAAACTGTTTTTT
clone size: few; CDR3 length: 13; V gene: TRBV18; J gene: TRBJ2-7; D gene: .; CDR3 protein: CASSRLQGHEQYF; CDR3 DNA: TGTGCCAGCTCAAGGCTACAGGGCCACGAGCAGTACTTC
clone size: many; CDR3 length: 13; V gene: TRBV7-9; J gene: TRBJ2-1; D gene: .; CDR3 protein: CASSLDPMGFLFF; CDR3 DNA: TGTGCCAGCAGCTTAGACCCCATGGGGTTTTTGTTCTTC
clone size: few; CDR3 length: 12; V gene: TRBV7-2; J gene: TRBJ2-7; D gene: .; CDR3 protein: CASSSSNYEQYF; CDR3 DNA: TGTGCCAGCAGCTCTAGCAACTACGAGCAGTACTTC
clone size: .; CDR3 length: 11; V gene: TRBV5-1; J gene: TRBJ2-1; D gene: .; CDR3 protein: CASPGYNEQFF; CDR3 DNA: TGCGCCAGCCCGGGGTACAATGAGCAGTTCTTC
clone size: .; CDR3 length: 15; V gene: TRBV29-1; J gene: TRBJ2-1; D gene: .; CDR3 protein: CSVIPDLLARNEQFF; CDR3 DNA: TGCAGCGTGATCCCGGACCTCCTGGCGCGTAATGAGCAGTTCTTC
clone size: .; CDR3 length: 15; V gene: TRBV20-1; J gene: TRBJ2-3; D gene: TRBD2; CDR3 protein: CSATQLAGVADTQYF; CDR3 DNA: TGCAGTGCTACCCAACTAGCGGGAGTCGCAGATACGCAGTATTTT
clone size: many; CDR3 length: 13; V gene: TRBV12-3/TRBV12-4; J gene: TRBJ2-5; D gene: TRBD2; CDR3 protein: CASRLAVQETQYF; CDR3 DNA: TGTGCCAGCAGGCTAGCGGTCCAAGAGACCCAGTACTTC
clone size: few; CDR3 length: 13; V gene: TRBV5-1; J gene: TRBJ1-2; D gene: .; CDR3 protein: CASSADRSEGYTF; CDR3 DNA: TGCGCCAGCAGCGCCGACAGGTCGGAGGGCTACACCTTC
clone size: few; CDR3 length: 13; V gene: TRBV6-6; J gene: TRBJ2-1; D gene: .; CDR3 protein: CASSPNIYNEQFF; CDR3 DNA: TGTGCCAGCAGCCCTAATATCTACAATGAGCAGTTCTTC
clone size: .; CDR3 length: 12; V gene: TRBV7-2; J gene: TRBJ2-5; D gene: .; CDR3 protein: CASSWTQSTQYF; CDR3 DNA: TGTGCCAGCAGCTGGACACAGTCTACCCAGTACTTC
clone size: .; CDR3 length: 14; V gene: TRBV27; J gene: TRBJ2-1; D gene: TRBD2; CDR3 protein: CASSNTGTSYEQFF; CDR3 DNA: TGTGCCAGCAGTAACACCGGGACTAGCTATGAGCAGTTCTTC
clone size: .; CDR3 length: 15; V gene: TRBV11-2; J gene: TRBJ2-7; D gene: .; CDR3 protein: CASSLSDTSSYEQYF; CDR3 DNA: TGTGCCAGCAGCTTATCGGACACGTCCTCCTACGAGCAGTACTTC
clone size: .; CDR3 length: 13; V gene: TRBV7-2; J gene: TRBJ2-1; D gene: .; CDR3 protein: CASSPSALDEQFF; CDR3 DNA: TGTGCCAGCAGCCCTAGTGCACTGGATGAGCAGTTCTTC
clone size: .; CDR3 length: 12; V gene: TRBV20-1; J gene: TRBJ1-2; D gene: .; CDR3 protein: CSARGTYHGYTF; CDR3 DNA: TGCAGTGCTAGAGGAACGTATCATGGCTACACCTTC